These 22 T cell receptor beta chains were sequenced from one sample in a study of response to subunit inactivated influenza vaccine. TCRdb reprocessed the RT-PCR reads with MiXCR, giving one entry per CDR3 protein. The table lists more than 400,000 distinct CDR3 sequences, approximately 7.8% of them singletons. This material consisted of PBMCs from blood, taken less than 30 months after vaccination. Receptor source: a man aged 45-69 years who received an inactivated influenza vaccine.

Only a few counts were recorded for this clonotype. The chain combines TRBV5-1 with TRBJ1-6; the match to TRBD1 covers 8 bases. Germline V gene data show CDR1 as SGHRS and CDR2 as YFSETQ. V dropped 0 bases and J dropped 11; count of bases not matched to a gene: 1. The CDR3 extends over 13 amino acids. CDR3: CASSLGQGTPLHF. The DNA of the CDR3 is TGCGCCAGCAGCTTGGGACAGGGGACACCCCTCCACTTT.

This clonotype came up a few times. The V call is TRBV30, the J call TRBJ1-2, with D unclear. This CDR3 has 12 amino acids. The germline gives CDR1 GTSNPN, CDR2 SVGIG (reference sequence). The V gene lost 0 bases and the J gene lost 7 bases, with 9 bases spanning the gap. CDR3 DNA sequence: TGTGCCTGGAGTGTAACCGCCGGTGGCTACACCTTC. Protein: CAWSVTAGGYTF.

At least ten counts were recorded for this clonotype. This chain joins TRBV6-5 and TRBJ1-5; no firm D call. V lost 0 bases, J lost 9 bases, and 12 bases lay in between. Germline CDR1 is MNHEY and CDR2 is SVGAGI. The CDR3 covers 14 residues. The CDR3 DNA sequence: TGTGCCAGCAGTTACTCGATGGGCGTTGTGCCCCAGCATTTT. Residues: CASSYSMGVVPQHF.

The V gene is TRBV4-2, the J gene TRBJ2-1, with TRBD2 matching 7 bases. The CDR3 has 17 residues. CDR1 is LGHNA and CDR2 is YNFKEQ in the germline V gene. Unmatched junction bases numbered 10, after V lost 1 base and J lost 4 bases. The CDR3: CASSQVLGGREYNEQFF. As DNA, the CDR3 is TGTGCCAGCAGCCAAGTTCTGGGAGGGAGAGAGTACAATGAGCAGTTCTTC.

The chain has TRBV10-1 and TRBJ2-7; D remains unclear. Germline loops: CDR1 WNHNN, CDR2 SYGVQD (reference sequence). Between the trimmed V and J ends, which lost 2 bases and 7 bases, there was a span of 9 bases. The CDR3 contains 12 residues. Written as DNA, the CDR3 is TGCGCCAGCAGTGAGGAGAGTGGGGAGCAGTACTTC. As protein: CASSEESGEQYF.

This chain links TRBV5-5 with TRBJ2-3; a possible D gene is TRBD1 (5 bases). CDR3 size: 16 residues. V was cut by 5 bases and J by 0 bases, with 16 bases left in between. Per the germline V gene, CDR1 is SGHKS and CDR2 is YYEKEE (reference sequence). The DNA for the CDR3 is TGTGCCAGCAGTCCGACAGCAATTACTAGCACAGATACGCAGTATTTT. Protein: CASSPTAITSTDTQYF.

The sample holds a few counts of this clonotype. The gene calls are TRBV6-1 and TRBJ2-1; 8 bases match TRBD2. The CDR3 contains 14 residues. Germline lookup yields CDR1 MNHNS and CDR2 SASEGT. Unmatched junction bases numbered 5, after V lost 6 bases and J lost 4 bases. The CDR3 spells CASRETSAYNEQFF. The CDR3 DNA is TGTGCCAGCAGGGAGACTAGCGCTTACAATGAGCAGTTCTTC.

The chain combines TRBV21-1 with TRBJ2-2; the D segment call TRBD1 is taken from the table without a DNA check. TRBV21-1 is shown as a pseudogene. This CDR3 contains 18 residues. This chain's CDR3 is CASSKIPRDDENTGELFF. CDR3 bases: TGTGCCAGCAGCAAAATCCCAAGGGACGATGAGAACACCGGGGAGCTGTTTTTT.

CDR3 coding DNA: TGCAGTGCTAGCCGGACAGTACGAGAGACCCAGTACTTC. This encodes CSASRTVRETQYF. The chain combines TRBV20-1 with TRBJ2-5; the D gene is possibly TRBD1 (6 bases). The V gene lost 3 bases and the J gene lost 4 bases, with 12 bases spanning the gap. The germline gives CDR1 DFQATT, CDR2 SNEGSKA (reference sequence). The CDR3 consists of 13 residues.

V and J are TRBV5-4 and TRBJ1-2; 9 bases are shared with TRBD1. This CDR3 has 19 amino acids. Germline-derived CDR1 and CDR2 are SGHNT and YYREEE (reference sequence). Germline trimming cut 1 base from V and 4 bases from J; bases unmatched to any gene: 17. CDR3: CASSLLWDRDFPRGYGYTF. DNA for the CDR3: TGTGCCAGCAGCTTGTTATGGGACAGGGATTTCCCGAGAGGCTATGGCTACACCTTC.

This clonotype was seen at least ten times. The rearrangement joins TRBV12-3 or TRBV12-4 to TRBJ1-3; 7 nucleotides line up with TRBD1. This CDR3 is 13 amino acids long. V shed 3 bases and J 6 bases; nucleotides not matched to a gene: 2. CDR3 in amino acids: CASSLGQPNTIYF. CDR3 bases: TGTGCCAGCAGTTTGGGACAGCCAAACACCATATATTTT.

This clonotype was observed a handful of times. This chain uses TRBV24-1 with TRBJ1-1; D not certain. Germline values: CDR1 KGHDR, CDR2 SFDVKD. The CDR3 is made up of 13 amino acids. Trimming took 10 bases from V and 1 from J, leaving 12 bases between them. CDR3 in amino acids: CATRAGGNTEAFF. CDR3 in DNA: TGTGCCACAAGAGCAGGAGGGAACACTGAAGCTTTCTTT.

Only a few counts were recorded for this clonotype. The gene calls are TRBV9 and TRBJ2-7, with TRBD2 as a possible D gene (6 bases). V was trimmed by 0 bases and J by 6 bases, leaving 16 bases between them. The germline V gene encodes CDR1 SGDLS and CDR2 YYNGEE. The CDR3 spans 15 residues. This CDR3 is CASSVGREAVREQYF. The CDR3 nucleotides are TGTGCCAGCAGCGTAGGGCGGGAAGCAGTCCGCGAGCAGTACTTC. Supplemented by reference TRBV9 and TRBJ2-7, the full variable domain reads DSGVTQTPKHLITATGQRVTLRCSPRSGDLSVYWYQQSLDQGLQFLIQYYNGEERAKGNILERFSAQQFPDLHSELNLSSLELGDSALYFCASSVGREAVREQYFGPGTRLTVT.

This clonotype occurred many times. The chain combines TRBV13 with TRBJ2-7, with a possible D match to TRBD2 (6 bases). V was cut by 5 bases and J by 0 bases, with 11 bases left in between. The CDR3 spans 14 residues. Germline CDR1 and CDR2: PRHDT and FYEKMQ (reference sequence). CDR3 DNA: TGTGCCAGCAGCATTAGCGGTAGCTCCTACGAGCAGTACTTC. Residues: CASSISGSSYEQYF.

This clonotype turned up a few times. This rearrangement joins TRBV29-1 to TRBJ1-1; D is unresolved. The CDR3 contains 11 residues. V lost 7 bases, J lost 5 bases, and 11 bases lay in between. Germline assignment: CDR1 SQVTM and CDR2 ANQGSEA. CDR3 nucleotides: TGCAGCGCCACCAGCGGGACTGAAGCTTTCTTT. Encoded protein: CSATSGTEAFF.

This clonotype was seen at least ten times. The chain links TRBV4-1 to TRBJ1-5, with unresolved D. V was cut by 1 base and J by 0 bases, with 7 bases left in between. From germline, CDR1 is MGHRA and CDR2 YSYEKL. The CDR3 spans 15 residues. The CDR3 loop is CASSQVADSNQPQHF. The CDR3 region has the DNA TGCGCCAGCAGCCAAGTTGCGGATAGCAATCAGCCCCAGCATTTT.

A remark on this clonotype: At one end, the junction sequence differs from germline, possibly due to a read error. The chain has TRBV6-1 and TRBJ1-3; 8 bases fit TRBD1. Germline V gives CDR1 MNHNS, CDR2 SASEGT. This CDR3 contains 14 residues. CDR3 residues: CASGDRSTGNTLYF. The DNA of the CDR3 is TGTGCCAGCGGGGACAGGAGTACTGGAAACACCCTATATTTT.

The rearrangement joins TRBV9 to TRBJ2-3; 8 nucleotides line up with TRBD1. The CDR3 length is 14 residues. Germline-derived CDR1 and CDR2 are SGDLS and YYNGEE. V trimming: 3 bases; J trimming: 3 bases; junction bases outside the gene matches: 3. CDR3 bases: TGTGCCAGCAGCGGAGGACAGGGAACAGATACGCAGTATTTT. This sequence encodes CASSGGQGTDTQYF.

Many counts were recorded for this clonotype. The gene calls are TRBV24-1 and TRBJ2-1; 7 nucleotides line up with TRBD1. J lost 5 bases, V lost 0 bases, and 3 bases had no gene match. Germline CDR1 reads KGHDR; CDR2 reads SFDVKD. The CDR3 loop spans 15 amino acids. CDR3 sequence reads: CATSDLKGADNEQFF. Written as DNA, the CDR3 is TGTGCCACCAGTGATTTGAAGGGGGCAGACAATGAGCAGTTCTTC.

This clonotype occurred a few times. The CDR3 here is CASSPHRVNQPQHF. The CDR3 DNA sequence: TGCGCCAGCAGCCCTCACAGGGTCAATCAGCCCCAGCATTTT. The rearrangement uses TRBV4-1 and TRBJ1-5, with a weak D call TRBD1 (6 bases). V was pared by 4 bases and J by 3 bases, with 10 bases between. The CDR3 is 14 amino acids. The germline V gene has CDR1 MGHRA and CDR2 YSYEKL.

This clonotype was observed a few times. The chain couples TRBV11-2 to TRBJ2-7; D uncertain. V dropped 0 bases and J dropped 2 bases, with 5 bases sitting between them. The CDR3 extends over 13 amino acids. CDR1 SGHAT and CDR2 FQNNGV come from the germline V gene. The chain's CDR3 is CASSLDVPYEQYF. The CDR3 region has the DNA TGTGCCAGCAGCTTAGATGTCCCCTACGAGCAGTACTTC.

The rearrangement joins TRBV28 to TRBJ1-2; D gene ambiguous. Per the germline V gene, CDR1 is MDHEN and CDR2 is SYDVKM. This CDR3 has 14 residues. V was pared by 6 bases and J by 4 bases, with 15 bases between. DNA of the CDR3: TGTGCCAGCAGCAATAGGGCAGAACTCTATGGCTACACCTTC. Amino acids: CASSNRAELYGYTF.